These T cell receptor beta chains were read from a single sample in a study of blood T cell repertoires in COVID-19. Using immunoSEQ multiplex PCR, the repertoire was profiled, and TCRdb retains in-frame clones only, with some absent. The sample yields approximately 500,000 clones, over 75% seen once. Sample: PBMCs or T cells enriched from blood (not recorded which). These receptor sequences come from a woman in her forties who had recovered from COVID-19. Each CDR3 is given with its conserved first and last residue. D genes are given only for firm matches. The size field is filled for only some rows; it gives once, few, many or a size class.

TRBV7-2	.	.	TRBJ1-1	TGTGCCAGCAGTAGAGACAGGTGGAACACTGAAGCTTTCTTT	CASSRDRWNTEAFF
TRBV19	few	.	TRBJ1-2	TGTGCCAGTAGTATTACAGGCCAGGGAGGTGGCTACACCTTC	CASSITGQGGGYTF
TRBV5-4	.	TRBD2	TRBJ2-1	TGTGCCAGCAGCCTGACTAGCGGGAGGGGGAATGAGCAGTTCTTC	CASSLTSGRGNEQFF
TRBV19	once	.	TRBJ2-6	TGTGCCAGTACCGAAGGGGCCGGGGCCAACGTCCTGACTTTC	CASTEGAGANVLTF
TRBV10-3	.	.	TRBJ2-1	TGTGCCATCAGTGAGTCGTCGAATGAGCAGTTCTTC	CAISESSNEQFF
TRBV5-4	once	TRBD1	TRBJ1-6	TGTGCCAGCAGCTTGCGTGGACAGGGCTCCTATAATTCACCCCTCCACTTT	CASSLRGQGSYNSPLHF
TRBV7-2	.	.	TRBJ2-7	TGTGCCAGCAGCGCCCTTTTCCCCGGCGAGCAGTACTTC	CASSALFPGEQYF
TRBV7-2	.	.	TRBJ1-6	TGTGCCAGCAGTGACAGGAACTATAATTCACCCCTCCACTTT	CASSDRNYNSPLHF
TRBV18	.	.	TRBJ2-1	TGTGCCAGCTCACCCTTCGAGGAGGGTGAGCAGTTCTTC	CASSPFEEGEQFF
TRBV7-2	.	.	TRBJ2-7	TGTGCCAGCAGCTTAGCGAGGAGGTACGAGCAGTACTTC	CASSLARRYEQYF
TRBV7-2	.	.	TRBJ1-1	TGTGCCAGCAGCTTAGGGCCATCCCCGACAGTTGGAGCTTTCTTT	CASSLGPSPTVGAFF